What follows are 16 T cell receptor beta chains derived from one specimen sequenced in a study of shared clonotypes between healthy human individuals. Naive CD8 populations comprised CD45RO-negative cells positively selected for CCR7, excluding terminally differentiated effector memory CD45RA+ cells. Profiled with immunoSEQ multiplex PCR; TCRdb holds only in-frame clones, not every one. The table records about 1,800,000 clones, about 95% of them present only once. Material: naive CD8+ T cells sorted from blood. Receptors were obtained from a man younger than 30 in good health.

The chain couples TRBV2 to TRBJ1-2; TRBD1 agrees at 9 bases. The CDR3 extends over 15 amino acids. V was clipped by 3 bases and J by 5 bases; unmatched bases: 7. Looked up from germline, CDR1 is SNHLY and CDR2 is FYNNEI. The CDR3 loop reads CASSDGDRAAYGYTF. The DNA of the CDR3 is TGTGCCAGCAGTGATGGGGACAGGGCGGCGTATGGCTACACCTTC. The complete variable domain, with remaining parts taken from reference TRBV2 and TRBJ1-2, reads EPEVTQTPSHQVTQMGQEVILRCVPISNHLYFYWYRQILGQKVEFLVSFYNNEISEKSEIFDDQFSVERPDGSNFTLKIRSTKLEDSAMYFCASSDGDRAAYGYTFGSGTRLTVV.

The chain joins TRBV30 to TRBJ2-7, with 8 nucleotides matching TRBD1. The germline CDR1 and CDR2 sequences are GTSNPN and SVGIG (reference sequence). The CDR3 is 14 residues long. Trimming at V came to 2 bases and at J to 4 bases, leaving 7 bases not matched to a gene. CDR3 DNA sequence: TGTGCCTGGAGTACAGGGGGGTCCGTTTACGAGCAGTACTTC. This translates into CAWSTGGSVYEQYF.

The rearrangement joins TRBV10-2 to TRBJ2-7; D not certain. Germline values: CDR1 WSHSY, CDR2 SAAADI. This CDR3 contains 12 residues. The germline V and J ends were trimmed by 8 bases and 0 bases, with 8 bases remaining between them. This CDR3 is CASGVLSYEQYF. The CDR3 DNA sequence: TGCGCCAGCGGGGTCCTCTCCTACGAGCAGTACTTC.

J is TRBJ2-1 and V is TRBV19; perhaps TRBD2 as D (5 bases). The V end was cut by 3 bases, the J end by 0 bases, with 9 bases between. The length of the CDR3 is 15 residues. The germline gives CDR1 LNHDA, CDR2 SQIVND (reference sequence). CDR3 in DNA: TGTGCCAGTAGTATTAGTACTAGCTCCTACAATGAGCAGTTCTTC. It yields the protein CASSISTSSYNEQFF.

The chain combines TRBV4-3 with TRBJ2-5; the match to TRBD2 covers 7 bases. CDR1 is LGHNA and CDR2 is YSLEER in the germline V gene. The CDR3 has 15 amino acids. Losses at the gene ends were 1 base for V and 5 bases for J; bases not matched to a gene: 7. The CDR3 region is CASSQGVGSGETQYF. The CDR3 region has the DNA TGCGCCAGCAGCCAAGGGGTTGGTAGCGGGGAGACCCAGTACTTC.

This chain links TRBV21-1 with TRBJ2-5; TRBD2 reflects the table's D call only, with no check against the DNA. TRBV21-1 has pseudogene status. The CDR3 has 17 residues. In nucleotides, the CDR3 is TGTGCCAGCAGGGGGACTAGCGGGAGAGCTGGGGAAGAGACCCAGTACTTC. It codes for CASRGTSGRAGEETQYF.

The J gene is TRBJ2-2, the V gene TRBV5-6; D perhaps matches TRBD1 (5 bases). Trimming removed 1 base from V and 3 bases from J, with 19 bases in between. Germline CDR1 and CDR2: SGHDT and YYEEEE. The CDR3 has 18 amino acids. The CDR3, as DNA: TGTGCCAGCAGCTTGAACCCCCTCGACAGTGATTACACCGGGGAGCTGTTTTTT. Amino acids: CASSLNPLDSDYTGELFF.

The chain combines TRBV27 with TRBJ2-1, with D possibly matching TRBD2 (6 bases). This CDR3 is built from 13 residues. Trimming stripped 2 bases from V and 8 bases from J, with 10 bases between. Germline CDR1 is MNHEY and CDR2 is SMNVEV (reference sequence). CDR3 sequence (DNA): TGTGCCAGCAGTTTACAGGGAGGCGATGAGCAGTTCTTC. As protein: CASSLQGGDEQFF.

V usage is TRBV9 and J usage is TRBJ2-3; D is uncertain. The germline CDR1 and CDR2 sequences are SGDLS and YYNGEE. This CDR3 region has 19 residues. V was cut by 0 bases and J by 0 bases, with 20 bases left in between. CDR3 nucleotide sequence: TGTGCCAGCAGCGTAGAAGGGTCGGGCACTCCCCTTAGCACAGATACGCAGTATTTT. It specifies CASSVEGSGTPLSTDTQYF.

Here the CDR3 reads CASSEAGLASSYNEQFF. CDR3 DNA sequence: TGTGCCAGCAGTGAGGCGGGGCTAGCGTCATCCTACAATGAGCAGTTCTTC. This chain connects TRBV2 to TRBJ2-1; D may be TRBD2 (6 bases). Trimming pared 3 bases from V and 1 base from J, leaving 16 bases between. The CDR3 runs to 17 residues. Germline assignment: CDR1 SNHLY and CDR2 FYNNEI.

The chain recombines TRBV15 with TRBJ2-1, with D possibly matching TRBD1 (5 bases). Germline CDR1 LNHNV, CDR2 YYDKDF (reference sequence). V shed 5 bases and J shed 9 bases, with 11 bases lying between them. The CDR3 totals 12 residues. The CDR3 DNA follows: TGTGCCACCAGCGGGCTAGGGGCTGAGCAGTTCTTC. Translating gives CATSGLGAEQFF.

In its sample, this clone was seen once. DNA of the CDR3: TGTGCCTGGAGTGCTGGGGTTTCTAGCACAGATACGCAGTATTTT. This translates into CAWSAGVSSTDTQYF. The V and J genes are TRBV30 and TRBJ2-3; no definite D call. The CDR3 sequence is 15 residues long. V lost 1 base to trimming and J lost 0 bases, with 11 bases between them. Germline CDR1 and CDR2: GTSNPN and SVGIG (reference sequence).

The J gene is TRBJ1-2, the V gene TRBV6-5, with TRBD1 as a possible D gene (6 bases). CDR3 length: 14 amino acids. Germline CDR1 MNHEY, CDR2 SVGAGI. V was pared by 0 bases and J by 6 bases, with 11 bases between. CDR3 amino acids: CASSYSRGGHGYTF. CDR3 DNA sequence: TGTGCCAGCAGTTACTCGAGAGGGGGGCATGGCTACACCTTC.

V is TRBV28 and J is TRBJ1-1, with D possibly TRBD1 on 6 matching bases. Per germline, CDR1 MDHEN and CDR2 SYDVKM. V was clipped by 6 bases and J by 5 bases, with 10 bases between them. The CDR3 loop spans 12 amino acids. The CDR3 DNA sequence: TGTGCCAGCAGCCCAGGGGAAACTGAAGCTTTCTTT. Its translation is CASSPGETEAFF.

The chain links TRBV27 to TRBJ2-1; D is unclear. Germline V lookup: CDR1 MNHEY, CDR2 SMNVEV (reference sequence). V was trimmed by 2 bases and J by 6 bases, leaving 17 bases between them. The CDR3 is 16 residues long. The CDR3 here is CASSLVAGPATNEQFF. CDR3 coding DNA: TGTGCCAGCAGTTTAGTCGCCGGGCCAGCGACCAATGAGCAGTTCTTC.

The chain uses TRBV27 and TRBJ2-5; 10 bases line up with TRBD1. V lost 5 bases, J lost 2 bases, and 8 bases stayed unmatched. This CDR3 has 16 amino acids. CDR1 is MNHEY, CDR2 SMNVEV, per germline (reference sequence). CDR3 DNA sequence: TGTGCCAGCAGTCAACTTCCGGGACAGGGGCAAGAGACCCAGTACTTC. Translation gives CASSQLPGQGQETQYF.